These 27 T cell receptor beta chains originate from one sample sequenced in a study of OX40 agonist ivuxolimab in advanced cancers. Libraries were prepared by immunoSEQ multiplex PCR; TCRdb keeps only in-frame clonotypes and omits some of them. The sample records under 150,000 clones, around nine tenths being singletons. The input for sequencing was CD4+ or CD8+ T cells sorted from blood, taken in a trial of the OX40 agonist ivuxolimab. These receptors came from an adult with an advanced solid tumor such as melanoma, head and neck, liver or kidney cancer.

CDR3 DNA: TGTGCCAGCACCCCTTTGAGCACAGATACGCAGTATTTT. Translating it yields CASTPLSTDTQYF. V gene TRBV6-1 combines with J gene TRBJ2-3; D is unclear. Germline-derived CDR1 and CDR2 are MNHNS and SASEGT. The CDR3 spans 13 residues. V was cut by 7 bases and J by 0 bases, with 8 bases left in between.

This chain uses TRBV18 with TRBJ1-4; the D gene is possibly TRBD1 (5 bases). Between the trimmed V and J ends, which lost 11 bases and 14 bases, there was a span of 9 bases. The CDR3 is 8 amino acids. CDR1 and CDR2 (germline): KGHSH, LQKENI. CDR3 DNA: TGTGCCGGGGCTGGTCTGTTTTTT. Its protein product is CAGAGLFF.

The chain carries TRBV5-6 and TRBJ2-7; a possible D gene is TRBD1 (6 bases). Trimming left V 1 base short and J 6 bases short, with 14 bases between. The CDR3 totals 14 residues. Germline loops: CDR1 SGHDT, CDR2 YYEEEE. CDR3 residues: CASSLWGQSLEQYF. The CDR3 region has the DNA TGTGCCAGCAGCTTGTGGGGACAATCTCTCGAGCAGTACTTC.

The CDR3: CASRPGLSNQPQHF. For the CDR3, the DNA is TGCGCCAGCAGACCAGGGTTAAGCAATCAGCCCCAGCATTTT. The J gene is TRBJ1-5, the V gene TRBV23-1; tentative D call: TRBD1 (5 bases). TRBV23-1 is known as an ORF, though its function is uncertain. The CDR3 contains 14 residues. Trimming cost V 6 bases and J 1 base, with 10 bases left between them.

This chain connects TRBV7-3 to TRBJ1-2; D is possibly TRBD1 (6 bases). This CDR3 has 15 amino acids. V lost 5 bases, J lost 4 bases, and 17 bases lay in between. Germline V gives CDR1 SGHTA, CDR2 FQGTGA. The CDR3 bases are TGTGCCAGCAGCCCTACAGGGCAACCAGGCTATGGCTACACCTTC. It encodes CASSPTGQPGYGYTF.

The chain links TRBV5-1 to TRBJ2-7; D unclear. The CDR3 has 15 residues. CDR1 SGHRS and CDR2 YFSETQ come from the germline V gene. V lost 2 bases and J 7 bases, leaving 19 bases between the germline ends. For the CDR3, the DNA is TGCGCCAGCAGCTTCGATGAGGCTTCGGCGGTGGAGCAGTACTTC. Encoded protein: CASSFDEASAVEQYF.

The chain is built from TRBV18 and TRBJ2-5; D is unclear. Germline V gene sequence: CDR1 KGHSH, CDR2 LQKENI. There are 12 residues in the CDR3. V gave up 4 bases and J gave up 1 base, with 4 bases separating them. The CDR3 sequence is CASSLLQETQYF. In DNA form, the CDR3 reads TGTGCCAGCTCACTCCTCCAAGAGACCCAGTACTTC.

V usage is TRBV27 and J usage is TRBJ1-2; D is possibly TRBD1 (5 bases). Per germline, CDR1 MNHEY and CDR2 SMNVEV (reference sequence). Deletions cut 5 bases from V and 3 bases from J, with 10 bases between. The CDR3 runs 13 residues. This CDR3 is CASSPTGDYGYTF. CDR3 DNA sequence: TGTGCCAGCAGTCCCACGGGGGACTATGGCTACACCTTC.

The chain is built from TRBV29-1 and TRBJ2-2; D might be TRBD2 (5 bases). V lost 4 bases, J lost 2 bases, and 11 bases lay in between. Germline lookup yields CDR1 SQVTM and CDR2 ANQGSEA. This CDR3 comprises 14 residues. The CDR3 bases are TGCAGCGTTGTAGGACTCACAAACACCGGGGAGCTGTTTTTT. Encoded protein: CSVVGLTNTGELFF.

V is TRBV19 and J is TRBJ2-2, with TRBD2 identical over 9 bases. This CDR3 spans 16 amino acids. The J segment lost 1 base and the V segment lost 5 bases, leaving 5 bases of the junction unmatched. Germline-derived CDR1 and CDR2 are LNHDA and SQIVND (reference sequence). This chain's CDR3 is CASSLTSGKNTGELFF. The CDR3 bases are TGTGCCAGTAGTTTGACTAGCGGTAAGAACACCGGGGAGCTGTTTTTT.

The chain couples TRBV28 to TRBJ1-3; D remains ambiguous. V lost 3 bases and J lost 0, with 21 bases in between. Germline V gene data show CDR1 as MDHEN and CDR2 as SYDVKM. This CDR3 has 19 residues. The CDR3 nucleotides are TGTGCCAGCAGTTTCCTTTTACGCCGATCTAATCTCTCTGGAAACACCATATATTTT. This sequence encodes CASSFLLRRSNLSGNTIYF.

CDR3 sequence: CASSASGNSGETQYF. The CDR3 DNA reads TGTGCCAGCAGTGCCAGCGGGAACAGCGGGGAGACCCAGTACTTC. This chain connects TRBV6-4 to TRBJ2-5, with 7 positions matching TRBD2. Trimming removed 4 bases from V and 5 bases from J; junction bases left unmatched: 10. This CDR3 is 15 amino acids long. Looked up from germline, CDR1 is MRHNA and CDR2 is SNTAGT.

The chain recombines TRBV28 with TRBJ1-4, with 9 bases fitting TRBD1. The V and J ends lost 5 bases and 4 bases, in that order; junction bases with no gene match: 5. The CDR3 spans 15 residues. CDR1 and CDR2 from the germline V gene are MDHEN and SYDVKM. The CDR3 nucleotides are TGTGCCAGCAGTCAAACAGGGGGCTATAATGAAAAACTGTTTTTT. Translation gives CASSQTGGYNEKLFF.

This rearrangement joins TRBV19 to TRBJ2-7, with D perhaps matching TRBD1 (6 bases). This CDR3 comprises 13 residues. Germline V lookup: CDR1 LNHDA, CDR2 SQIVND (reference sequence). Trimming left V 6 bases short and J 0 bases short, with 9 bases between. The CDR3 loop is CASSGQSSYEQYF. Written as DNA, the CDR3 is TGTGCCAGTAGCGGACAGAGCTCCTACGAGCAGTACTTC.

This clone appeared a single time. The chain links TRBV5-1 to TRBJ2-6, with TRBD1 identical over 10 bases. The CDR3 spans 18 residues. After removal of 4 bases from V and 1 base from J, the junction contained 8 bases not matched to a gene. The V gene's germline CDR1 is SGHRS and CDR2 YFSETQ. CDR3 nucleotide sequence: TGCGCCAGCAGCACGGGACAGGGGACGCCTTCTGGGGCCAACGTCCTGACTTTC. Protein product: CASSTGQGTPSGANVLTF.

This clone has only a few counts. The V gene is TRBV30, the J gene TRBJ1-1, with D maybe TRBD1 (5 bases). The CDR3 spans 13 residues. The V gene's germline CDR1 is GTSNPN and CDR2 SVGIG (reference sequence). The CDR3 DNA sequence: TGTGCTCGGACGGGACTATCGAACACTGAAGCTTTCTTT. It translates to CARTGLSNTEAFF.

This sequence joins TRBV6-5 and TRBJ1-4, with D unresolved. Germline CDR1 MNHEY, CDR2 SVGAGI. The V gene lost 0 bases and the J gene lost 8 bases, with 7 bases spanning the gap. The CDR3 is 13 amino acids. In nucleotides, the CDR3 is TGTGCCAGCAGTTACTCCCGCTACGAAAAACTGTTTTTT. Amino acid sequence: CASSYSRYEKLFF.

This chain uses TRBV19 with TRBJ2-7; D may match TRBD1 or TRBD2 (5 bases each). The length of the CDR3 is 14 residues. The germline V and J ends were trimmed by 7 bases and 1 base, with 14 bases remaining between them. Germline assignment: CDR1 LNHDA and CDR2 SQIVND (reference sequence). The CDR3 nucleotides read TGTGCCAGTAATCCCGGGACGTCATCCTACGAGCAGTACTTC. Translation gives CASNPGTSSYEQYF.

The sample holds one count of this clone. The chain has TRBV7-3 and TRBJ2-1; a weak D match, TRBD2 (6 bases). V lost 3 bases and J lost 7, with 16 bases in between. CDR1 is SGHTA, CDR2 FQGTGA, per germline. CDR3 length: 15 residues. The CDR3 DNA sequence: TGTGCCAGCAGCTTTCAATCGGGAGTGGGGAATGAGCAGTTCTTC. Residues: CASSFQSGVGNEQFF.

The chain recombines TRBV11-2 with TRBJ2-1; 11 nucleotides align to TRBD2. The germline CDR1 and CDR2 sequences are SGHAT and FQNNGV. J was trimmed by 3 bases and V by 4 bases; bases with no gene match: 5. This CDR3 has 16 residues. For the CDR3, the DNA is TGTGCCAGCAGCTCGCCGGGACTAGCGGACTACAATGAGCAGTTCTTC. This translates into CASSSPGLADYNEQFF.

The chain is built from TRBV5-4 and TRBJ2-3; TRBD2 matches 14 bases. This CDR3 is built from 18 residues. Germline assignment: CDR1 SGHNT and CDR2 YYREEE (reference sequence). V gave up 4 bases and J gave up 7 bases; unmatched junction bases: 14. Here the CDR3 reads CASSSSTGLAGVVHTQYF. The CDR3 bases are TGTGCCAGCAGCAGTTCCACGGGACTAGCGGGAGTGGTCCATACGCAGTATTTT. The full variable domain, with the rest looked up from reference TRBV5-4 and TRBJ2-3, is ETGVTQSPTHLIKTRGQQVTLRCSSQSGHNTVSWYQQALGQGPQFIFQYYREEENGRGNFPPRFSGLQFPNYSSELNVNALELDDSALYLCASSSSTGLAGVVHTQYFGPGTRLTVL.

V usage is TRBV9 and J usage is TRBJ2-1; 9 bases are shared with TRBD2. The CDR3 extends over 20 amino acids. V lost 3 bases, J lost 0 bases, and 16 bases stayed unmatched. CDR1 is SGDLS, CDR2 YYNGEE, per germline. In nucleotides, the CDR3 is TGTGCCAGCAGCGCCTCCCGCGTCGGGCTAGCGGGAAGCTCCTACAATGAGCAGTTCTTC. Its translation: CASSASRVGLAGSSYNEQFF.

The V call is TRBV5-1, the J call TRBJ2-1; possible D gene TRBD2, 6 bases. CDR3 length equals 14 residues. The V gene's germline CDR1 is SGHRS and CDR2 YFSETQ. Trimming pared 3 bases from V and 6 bases from J, leaving 13 bases between. CDR3 protein: CASSSEAGFNEQFF. The CDR3 region has the DNA TGCGCCAGCAGCTCTGAAGCGGGTTTCAATGAGCAGTTCTTC.

The rearrangement links TRBV10-3 to TRBJ1-1; D gene unclear. Trimming pared 4 bases from V and 2 bases from J, leaving 5 bases between. Germline assignment: CDR1 ENHRY and CDR2 SYGVKD. The CDR3 sequence is 12 residues long. The CDR3 DNA sequence: TGTGCCATCAGTGGGGCTAACACTGAAGCTTTCTTT. Translation: CAISGANTEAFF.

This clone has a handful of counts. V usage is TRBV7-9 and J usage is TRBJ2-7, with D perhaps assigned TRBD1 or TRBD2 (5 bases each). The germline V gene has CDR1 SEHNR and CDR2 FQNEAQ (reference sequence). The CDR3 contains 15 residues. V lost 10 bases, J lost 0 bases, and 19 bases lay in between. In DNA form, the CDR3 reads TGTGCCACGGTTTCGGGGCAGACCACCTCCTACGAGCAGTACTTC. This codes for CATVSGQTTSYEQYF.

The genes are TRBV11-3 and TRBJ2-1, with D perhaps being TRBD1 or TRBD2 (11 bases each). V lost 5 bases and J 9 bases, leaving 32 bases between the germline ends. The CDR3 totals 19 residues. Germline CDR1 is SGHNT and CDR2 is YENEEA. The CDR3 sequence: CASSPGQGAPSGRRFEQFF. CDR3 DNA sequence: TGTGCCAGCAGCCCCGGACAGGGGGCGCCTAGCGGGAGGAGGTTTGAGCAGTTCTTC.

J is TRBJ1-2 and V is TRBV28; 10 nucleotides line up with TRBD1. The V gene end was trimmed by 5 bases and the J gene end by 6 bases; junction bases not matched to a gene: 3. The CDR3 length is 13 residues. In germline, CDR1 is MDHEN, CDR2 SYDVKM. CDR3 coding DNA: TGTGCCAGCAGTATCGGACAGGGGGATGGCTACACCTTC. Translating gives CASSIGQGDGYTF.